This TCR beta chain was found in a study of T cells in Graves' hyperthyroidism and ophthalmopathy. Study at large: The authors collected peripheral blood at initial diagnosis, before any treatment.

This clonotype was recorded many times. What it binds is not known. Fresh peripheral blood, about 9.9 ml, yielded the PBMCs. RNA transcripts served as the template for amplifying TCR beta CDR3 regions. The TCR CDR3 first-round RT-PCR relied on the HTBI primer set. TCRdb redid the calling of the multiplex PCR reads with MiXCR, one entry per CDR3 protein. The sample holds 600,000 or so distinct CDR3 sequences, approximately 14% seen once. Germline CDR1 is MGHRA and CDR2 is YSYEKL. The CDR3 loop spans 13 amino acids. Trimming left V 1 base short and J 4 bases short, with 8 bases between. Study observations and caveats: Most thyroid clonotypes that were expanded above 0.001 also turned up in blood.

The sequencing input was blood. V is TRBV4-1 and J is TRBJ2-7, with a tentative D call TRBD2 (5 bases). The receptor was isolated from a woman under 30 with Graves' ophthalmopathy. The CDR3 is CASSQVGEYEQYF. In DNA form, the CDR3 reads TGCGCCAGCAGCCAAGTCGGGGAATACGAGCAGTACTTC.